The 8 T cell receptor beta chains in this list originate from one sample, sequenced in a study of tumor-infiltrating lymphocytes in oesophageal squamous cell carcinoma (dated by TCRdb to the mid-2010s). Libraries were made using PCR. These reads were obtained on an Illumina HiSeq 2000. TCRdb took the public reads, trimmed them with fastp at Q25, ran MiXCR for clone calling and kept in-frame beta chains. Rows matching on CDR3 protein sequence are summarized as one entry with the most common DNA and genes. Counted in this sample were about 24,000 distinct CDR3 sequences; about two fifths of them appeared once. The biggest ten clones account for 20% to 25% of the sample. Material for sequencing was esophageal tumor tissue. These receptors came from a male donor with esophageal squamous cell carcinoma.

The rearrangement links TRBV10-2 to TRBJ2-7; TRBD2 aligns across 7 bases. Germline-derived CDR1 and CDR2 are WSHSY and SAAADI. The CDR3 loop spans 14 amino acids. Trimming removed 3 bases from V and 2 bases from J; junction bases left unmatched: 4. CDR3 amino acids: CASSDSGTAYEQYF. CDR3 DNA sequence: TGCGCCAGCAGTGACAGCGGGACCGCCTACGAGCAGTACTTC.

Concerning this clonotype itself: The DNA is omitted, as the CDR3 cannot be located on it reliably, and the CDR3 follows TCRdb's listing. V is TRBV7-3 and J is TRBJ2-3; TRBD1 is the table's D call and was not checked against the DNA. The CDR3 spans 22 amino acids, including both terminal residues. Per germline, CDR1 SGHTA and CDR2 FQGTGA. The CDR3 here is CASSLTQSYEQYFGPGRETQYF.

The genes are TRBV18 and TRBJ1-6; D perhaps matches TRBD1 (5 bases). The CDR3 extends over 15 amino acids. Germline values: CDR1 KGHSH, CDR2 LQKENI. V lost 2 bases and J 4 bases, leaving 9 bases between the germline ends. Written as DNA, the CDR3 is TGTGCCAGCTCACCAGTTGACAGTTATAATTCACCCCTCCACTTT. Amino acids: CASSPVDSYNSPLHF.

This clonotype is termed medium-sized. The CDR3, as DNA: TGTGCCAGCAGTGCAACTAGGGATACGCAGTATTTT. Its translation: CASSATRDTQYF. V is TRBV12-3 or TRBV12-4 and J is TRBJ2-3; the D gene is possibly TRBD2 (5 bases). This CDR3 has 12 residues. Trimming removed 5 bases from V and 6 bases from J, with 9 bases in between.

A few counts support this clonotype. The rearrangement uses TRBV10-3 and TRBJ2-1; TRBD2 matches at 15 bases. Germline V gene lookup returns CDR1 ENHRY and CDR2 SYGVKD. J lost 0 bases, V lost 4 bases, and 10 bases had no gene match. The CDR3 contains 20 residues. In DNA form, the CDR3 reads TGTGCCATCAGTGCAGGTTCGGGACTAGCGGGAGGCTCCTCCTACAATGAGCAGTTCTTC. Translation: CAISAGSGLAGGSSYNEQFF.

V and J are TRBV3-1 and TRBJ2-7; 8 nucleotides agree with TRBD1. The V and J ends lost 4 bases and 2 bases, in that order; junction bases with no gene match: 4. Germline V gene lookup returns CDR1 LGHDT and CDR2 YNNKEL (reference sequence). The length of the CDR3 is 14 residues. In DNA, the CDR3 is TGTGCCAGCAGCCCGGACAGGGATCCCTACGAGCAGTACTTC. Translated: CASSPDRDPYEQYF.

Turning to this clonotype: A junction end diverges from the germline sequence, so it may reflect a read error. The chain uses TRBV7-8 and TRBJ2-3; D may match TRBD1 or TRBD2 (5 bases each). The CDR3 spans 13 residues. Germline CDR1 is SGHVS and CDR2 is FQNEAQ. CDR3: CASSPRDGSPLHF. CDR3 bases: TGTGCCAGCAGCCCCCGGGACGGCTCACCCCTCCACTTC.

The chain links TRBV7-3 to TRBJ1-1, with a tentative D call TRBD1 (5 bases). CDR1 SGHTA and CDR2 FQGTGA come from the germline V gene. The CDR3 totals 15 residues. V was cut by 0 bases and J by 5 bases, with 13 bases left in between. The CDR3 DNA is TGTGCCAGCAGCTTAACAGGGGTTCGGAATACTGAAGCTTTCTTT. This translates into CASSLTGVRNTEAFF.